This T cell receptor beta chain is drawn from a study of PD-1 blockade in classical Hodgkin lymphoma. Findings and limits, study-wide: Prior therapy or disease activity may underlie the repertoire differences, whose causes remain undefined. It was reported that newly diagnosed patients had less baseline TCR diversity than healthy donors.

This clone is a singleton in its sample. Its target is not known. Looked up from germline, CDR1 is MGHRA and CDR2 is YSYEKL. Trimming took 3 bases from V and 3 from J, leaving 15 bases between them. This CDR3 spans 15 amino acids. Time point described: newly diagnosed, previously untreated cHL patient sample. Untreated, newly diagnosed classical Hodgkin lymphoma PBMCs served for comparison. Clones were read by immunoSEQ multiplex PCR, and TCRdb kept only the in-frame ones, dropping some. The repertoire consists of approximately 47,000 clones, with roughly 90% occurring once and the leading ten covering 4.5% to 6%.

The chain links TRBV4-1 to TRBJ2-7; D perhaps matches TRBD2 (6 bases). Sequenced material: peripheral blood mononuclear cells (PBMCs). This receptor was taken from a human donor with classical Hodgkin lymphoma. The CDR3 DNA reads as TGCGCCAGCAGCCAGGCTTCGGGACTCTACTACGAGCAGTACTTC. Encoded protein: CASSQASGLYYEQYF.